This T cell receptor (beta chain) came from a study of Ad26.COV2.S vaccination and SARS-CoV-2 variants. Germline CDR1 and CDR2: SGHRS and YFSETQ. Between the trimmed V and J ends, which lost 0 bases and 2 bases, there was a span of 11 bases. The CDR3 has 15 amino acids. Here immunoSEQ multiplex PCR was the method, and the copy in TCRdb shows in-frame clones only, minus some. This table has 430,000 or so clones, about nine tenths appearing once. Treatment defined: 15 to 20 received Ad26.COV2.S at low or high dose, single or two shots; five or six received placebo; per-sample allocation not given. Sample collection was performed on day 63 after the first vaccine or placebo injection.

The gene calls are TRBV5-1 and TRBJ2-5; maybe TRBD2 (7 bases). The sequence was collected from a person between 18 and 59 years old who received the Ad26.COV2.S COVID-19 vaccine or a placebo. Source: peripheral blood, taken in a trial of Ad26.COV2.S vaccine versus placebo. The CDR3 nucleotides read TGCGCCAGCAGCTTGGAGGGGGGGACTCAAGAGACCCAGTACTTC. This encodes CASSLEGGTQETQYF.